The 27 T cell receptor beta chains below come from one sample, sequenced in a study of cytomegalovirus exposure and HLA in healthy donors. The assay was immunoSEQ multiplex PCR, and TCRdb's table has in-frame clones only and misses some. Counted here are 170,000 or so clones, around 85% occurring once; the ten biggest clones make up approximately 16%. Sequencing used PBMCs. These receptors originate from a man aged 18-30 years in good health and CMV-seropositive.

The genes are TRBV5-1 and TRBJ2-1, with TRBD1 as a possible D gene (5 bases). Between the trimmed V and J ends, which lost 1 base and 6 bases, there was a span of 17 bases. Germline V gives CDR1 SGHRS, CDR2 YFSETQ. The CDR3 length is 16 residues. The CDR3 sequence: CASSLLGPSESNEQFF. DNA for the CDR3: TGCGCCAGCAGCTTGCTGGGGCCGTCGGAGAGCAATGAGCAGTTCTTC.

The chain has TRBV29-1 and TRBJ1-2, with D unclear. V was pared by 6 bases and J by 4 bases, with 12 bases between. The CDR3 consists of 12 residues. The germline gives CDR1 SQVTM, CDR2 ANQGSEA. CDR3 nucleotides: TGCAGCGTCGGTGTCGGTCTCTATGGCTACACCTTC. Translation gives CSVGVGLYGYTF.

The gene calls are TRBV7-8 and TRBJ1-5; the D is unclear. Germline assignment: CDR1 SGHVS and CDR2 FQNEAQ. Trimming left V 6 bases short and J 0 bases short, with 12 bases between. This CDR3 region has 15 residues. Written as DNA, the CDR3 is TGTGCCAGCAGTCCTGGGAGGTATAGCAATCAGCCCCAGCATTTT. Protein: CASSPGRYSNQPQHF.

J is TRBJ1-5 and V is TRBV28, with 8 bases fitting TRBD1. With 1 base clipped from V and 3 bases from J, the junction kept 5 bases outside the gene matches. Per the germline V gene, CDR1 is MDHEN and CDR2 is SYDVKM. CDR3 length: 16 amino acids. CDR3 loop: CASSLSGTGFNQPQHF. In DNA, the CDR3 is TGTGCCAGCAGTTTATCCGGGACAGGTTTCAATCAGCCCCAGCATTTT.

The chain has TRBV10-3 and TRBJ2-7, with 7 bases identical to TRBD1. Germline-derived CDR1 and CDR2 are ENHRY and SYGVKD. This CDR3 has 13 amino acids. V lost 10 bases and J lost 4; bases outside the gene matches: 10. The CDR3 DNA reads TGTGCCACCGCGGACAGGTTGTCTTACGAGCAGTACTTC. This gives the protein CATADRLSYEQYF.

V and J are TRBV28 and TRBJ2-7, with TRBD2 matching over 7 bases. The germline CDR1 and CDR2 sequences are MDHEN and SYDVKM. The CDR3 is 15 residues long. The V segment lost 7 bases and the J segment 3 bases; nucleotides outside the gene matches: 12. The CDR3 sequence is CASTPGGGRGYEQYF. The CDR3, as DNA: TGTGCCAGCACCCCTGGGGGGGGAAGGGGCTACGAGCAGTACTTC.

This chain links TRBV6-5 with TRBJ2-1; D perhaps matches TRBD2 (7 bases). Between the trimmed V and J ends, which lost 2 bases and 8 bases, there was a span of 16 bases. Germline CDR1 MNHEY, CDR2 SVGAGI. CDR3 length: 15 residues. In nucleotides, the CDR3 is TGTGCCAGCAGTTACCGAGGGGGGGGAGCTGATGAGCAGTTCTTC. Protein sequence: CASSYRGGGADEQFF.

The table lists this clone with a few counts. This chain uses TRBV9 with TRBJ1-2; TRBD1 matches 8 bases. V lost 2 bases and J lost 4; bases outside the gene matches: 7. This CDR3 comprises 15 residues. The germline V gene encodes CDR1 SGDLS and CDR2 YYNGEE. The CDR3: CASSVQGAQSYGYTF. The CDR3 bases are TGTGCCAGCAGCGTCCAGGGGGCGCAGTCCTATGGCTACACCTTC.

The CDR3 nucleotides are TGTGCCAGCAGCCAGCATAACAGGGTAAACACTGAAGCTTTCTTT. As protein: CASSQHNRVNTEAFF. This chain links TRBV14 with TRBJ1-1; D possibly corresponds to TRBD1 (6 bases). CDR1 and CDR2 (germline): SGHDN, FVKESK. CDR3 length equals 15 residues. The V and J ends lost 3 bases and 2 bases respectively, with 13 bases between them.

The CDR3, as DNA: TGTGCCAGCAGTGGGAAGGACATTTACACAGATACGCAGTATTTT. It specifies CASSGKDIYTDTQYF. The rearrangement joins TRBV6-1 to TRBJ2-3; perhaps TRBD1 as D (5 bases). The germline V gene encodes CDR1 MNHNS and CDR2 SASEGT. The ends were cut back, 4 bases at V and 2 bases at J, with 13 bases in the middle. The CDR3 is made up of 15 amino acids.

DNA of the CDR3: TGTGCCAGCAGTGAGGCTCAGCGGGGGCGGGGCAATGAGCAGTTCTTC. Its translation is CASSEAQRGRGNEQFF. This chain links TRBV2 with TRBJ2-1, with TRBD2 matching over 8 bases. CDR1 and CDR2 from the germline V gene are SNHLY and FYNNEI. CDR3 length equals 16 residues. Unmatched junction bases numbered 10, after V lost 3 bases and J lost 6 bases.

This clone was found once. This sequence joins TRBV29-1 and TRBJ1-3; a weak D match, TRBD1 (5 bases). The V end lost 5 bases, the J end lost 4 bases, and 15 bases lay between the germline ends. The CDR3 loop spans 14 amino acids. Germline CDR1 SQVTM, CDR2 ANQGSEA. In DNA, the CDR3 is TGCAGCGTTTCCCCGGGGGTGGAAGGAAACACCATATATTTT. Amino acids: CSVSPGVEGNTIYF.

The chain uses TRBV7-9 and TRBJ1-1, with a tentative D call TRBD1 (6 bases). The CDR3 is 15 amino acids. Germline CDR1 reads SEHNR; CDR2 reads FQNEAQ (reference sequence). Trimming stripped 3 bases from V and 0 bases from J, with 11 bases between. In nucleotides, the CDR3 is TGTGCCAGCAGCTTCACAGGGCCTATGAACACTGAAGCTTTCTTT. Translated: CASSFTGPMNTEAFF. The full variable domain, with the rest looked up from reference TRBV7-9 and TRBJ1-1, is DTGVSQNPRHKITKRGQNVTFRCDPISEHNRLYWYRQTLGQGPEFLTYFQNEAQLEKSRLLSDRFSAERPKGSFSTLEIQRTEQGDSAMYLCASSFTGPMNTEAFFGQGTRLTVV.

V and J are TRBV4-1 and TRBJ1-5; possible D gene TRBD1, 5 bases. Germline-derived CDR1 and CDR2 are MGHRA and YSYEKL. Trimming stripped 4 bases from V and 0 bases from J, with 10 bases between. This CDR3 is built from 15 residues. The DNA for the CDR3 is TGCGCCAGCAGCCCCCAGGGAAATAGCAATCAGCCCCAGCATTTT. It translates to CASSPQGNSNQPQHF.

This clone was picked up many times. This sequence joins TRBV6-5 and TRBJ2-7, with 8 positions matching TRBD1. V shed 6 bases and J 5 bases; nucleotides not matched to a gene: 9. This CDR3 has 14 residues. CDR1 and CDR2 (germline): MNHEY, SVGAGI. Here the CDR3 reads CASSYGTGGNEQYF. The CDR3, as DNA: TGTGCCAGCAGCTACGGGACAGGAGGGAACGAGCAGTACTTC.

In its sample, this clone was seen once. CDR3 protein: CASSLVQGKLFF. The CDR3 region has the DNA TGTGCCAGCAGTTTAGTACAGGGAAAACTGTTTTTT. The chain carries TRBV28 and TRBJ1-4; tentatively, D is TRBD1 (6 bases). This CDR3 spans 12 amino acids. Per the germline V gene, CDR1 is MDHEN and CDR2 is SYDVKM. V shed 2 bases and J shed 10 bases, with 8 bases lying between them.

This clone showed up just a few times. V and J are TRBV28 and TRBJ1-2; TRBD1 matches at 7 bases. The CDR3 spans 13 residues. J lost 2 bases, V lost 5 bases, and 2 bases had no gene match. Germline loops: CDR1 MDHEN, CDR2 SYDVKM. CDR3 region: CASSLQGNYGYTF. CDR3 coding DNA: TGTGCCAGCAGTCTACAGGGGAACTATGGCTACACCTTC.

The chain employs TRBV27 and TRBJ2-3; D is unresolved. The germline CDR1 and CDR2 sequences are MNHEY and SMNVEV (reference sequence). The germline V and J ends were trimmed by 2 bases and 0 bases, with 15 bases remaining between them. The CDR3 extends over 17 amino acids. CDR3 bases: TGTGCCAGCAGTTTACGGTCGCCTATTCTCAGCACAGATACGCAGTATTTT. Residues: CASSLRSPILSTDTQYF.

This chain uses TRBV6-1 with TRBJ2-2; D is unresolved. Trimming took off 4 bases at V and 0 bases at J, with 12 bases between the two ends. CDR3 length: 16 residues. Per germline, CDR1 MNHNS and CDR2 SASEGT. DNA for the CDR3: TGTGCCAGCAGTGCGCAGGTACCCCCGAACACCGGGGAGCTGTTTTTT. Translating it yields CASSAQVPPNTGELFF.

This chain links TRBV6-5 with TRBJ2-5; D possibly corresponds to TRBD2 (7 bases). The V gene lost 2 bases and the J gene lost 4 bases, with 14 bases spanning the gap. CDR1 and CDR2 from the germline V gene are MNHEY and SVGAGI. The CDR3 consists of 15 residues. The CDR3 coding sequence is TGTGCCAGCAGTTACGGAGGGGGGGGCCCAGAGACCCAGTACTTC. Translation: CASSYGGGGPETQYF.

The chain links TRBV28 to TRBJ1-2; TRBD1 matches 8 bases. The V gene's germline CDR1 is MDHEN and CDR2 SYDVKM. With 6 bases clipped from V and 3 bases from J, the junction kept 6 bases outside the gene matches. The CDR3 has 14 amino acids. The CDR3 loop is CASSLGQGHYGYTF. The CDR3 region has the DNA TGTGCCAGCAGCCTTGGACAGGGTCACTATGGCTACACCTTC.

J is TRBJ1-3 and V is TRBV4-1; D gene uncertain. The CDR3 has 16 residues. The V gene lost 5 bases and the J gene lost 0 bases, with 14 bases spanning the gap. CDR1 MGHRA and CDR2 YSYEKL come from the germline V gene. CDR3 sequence reads: CASSESAGISGNTIYF. In nucleotides, the CDR3 is TGCGCCAGCAGCGAAAGTGCGGGAATCTCTGGAAACACCATATATTTT.

The V gene is TRBV28, the J gene TRBJ1-2; TRBD1 agrees at 8 bases. This CDR3 has 15 amino acids. V lost 2 bases, J lost 8 bases, and 10 bases stayed unmatched. Looked up from germline, CDR1 is MDHEN and CDR2 is SYDVKM. The CDR3 is CASSLGDRTLLGYTF. The CDR3 coding sequence is TGTGCCAGCAGTTTAGGGGACAGGACTCTTCTCGGCTACACCTTC.

This rearrangement joins TRBV6-1 to TRBJ2-1; TRBD2 might be the D (6 bases). This CDR3 contains 14 residues. Trimming stripped 5 bases from V and 8 bases from J, with 16 bases between. In germline, CDR1 is MNHNS, CDR2 SASEGT. The CDR3 loop is CASSRSGLPDEQFF. CDR3 nucleotides: TGTGCCAGCAGTCGTTCGGGACTCCCAGATGAGCAGTTCTTC.

Only one count was recorded for this clone. The chain links TRBV2 to TRBJ2-3; 7 positions match TRBD2. There are 14 residues in the CDR3. CDR1 and CDR2 from the germline V gene are SNHLY and FYNNEI. Losses at the gene ends were 5 bases for V and 1 base for J; bases not matched to a gene: 3. CDR3 in amino acids: CASSPLAGTDTQYF. CDR3 DNA: TGTGCCAGCAGTCCCCTAGCGGGCACAGATACGCAGTATTTT.

The chain joins TRBV5-1 to TRBJ1-1; a weak D match, TRBD1 (6 bases). CDR3 length: 14 amino acids. The germline CDR1 and CDR2 sequences are SGHRS and YFSETQ. V gave up 4 bases and J gave up 0 bases, with 10 bases separating them. The CDR3 loop reads CASSPGQMNTEAFF. CDR3 DNA sequence: TGCGCCAGCAGCCCGGGACAAATGAACACTGAAGCTTTCTTT.

This chain links TRBV18 with TRBJ1-5, with 8 bases that match TRBD1. Trimming at V came to 3 bases and at J to 5 bases, leaving 0 bases not matched to a gene. Germline V gene lookup returns CDR1 KGHSH and CDR2 LQKENI. The CDR3 runs 13 residues. Here the CDR3 reads CASSPDRDQPQHF. DNA for the CDR3: TGTGCCAGCTCACCGGACAGGGATCAGCCCCAGCATTTT.